These 20 T cell receptor beta chains were sequenced from one sample in a study of cytomegalovirus exposure and HLA in healthy donors. The study ran its PCR with 60 Vbeta and 13 Jbeta primers. The protocol was immunoSEQ multiplex PCR, while the TCRdb copy is restricted to in-frame clones and leaves out a portion. The sample holds about 130,000 clones, roughly four fifths seen once. The specimen sequenced was PBMCs. The receptors were sampled from a woman aged 35 to 49 in good health and CMV-seropositive.

V is TRBV27 and J is TRBJ2-7, with 8 positions matching TRBD1. CDR3 length: 13 residues. The germline CDR1 and CDR2 sequences are MNHEY and SMNVEV (reference sequence). Trimming cost V 4 bases and J 3 bases; bases outside gene matches: 2. The CDR3 DNA is TGTGCCAGCAGTTGGACAGGGAACTACGAGCAGTACTTC. Its translation: CASSWTGNYEQYF.

The chain employs TRBV28 and TRBJ2-5; TRBD2 is a possible D gene (6 bases). V lost 10 bases to trimming and J lost 5 bases, with 20 bases between them. Looked up from germline, CDR1 is MDHEN and CDR2 is SYDVKM. There are 14 residues in the CDR3. CDR3 sequence: CATASGGVWETQYF. CDR3 sequence (DNA): TGTGCCACCGCTTCTGGCGGGGTCTGGGAGACCCAGTACTTC.

V gene TRBV5-4 combines with J gene TRBJ2-2; 9 bases fit TRBD1. V shed 4 bases and J 6 bases; nucleotides not matched to a gene: 4. CDR3 length: 14 residues. Germline V gives CDR1 SGHNT, CDR2 YYREEE (reference sequence). The CDR3 nucleotides read TGTGCCAGCAGCATTAGACAGGGGGCCGGGGAGCTGTTTTTT. The encoded protein is CASSIRQGAGELFF.

The chain couples TRBV4-2 to TRBJ2-1; a possible D gene is TRBD2 (6 bases). CDR1 and CDR2 (germline): LGHNA, YNFKEQ. The CDR3 contains 14 residues. Trimming took 4 bases from V and 9 from J, leaving 16 bases between them. The CDR3 DNA is TGTGCCAGCAGCCGTGGAGGGATGGGGGGTGAGCAGTTCTTC. Protein sequence: CASSRGGMGGEQFF.

The J gene is TRBJ1-2, the V gene TRBV23-1; 8 bases agree with TRBD1. TRBV23-1 is sorted into the ORF group, with uncertain function. The CDR3 length is 14 residues. Trimming at V came to 6 bases and at J to 2 bases, leaving 5 bases not matched to a gene. The CDR3 protein is CASSPGQDNYGYTF. CDR3 in DNA: TGCGCCAGCAGCCCGGGACAGGACAACTATGGCTACACCTTC.

This chain joins TRBV13 and TRBJ2-7, with a tentative D call TRBD1 (6 bases). Germline lookup yields CDR1 PRHDT and CDR2 FYEKMQ (reference sequence). The length of the CDR3 is 14 residues. V shed 6 bases and J shed 1 base, with 13 bases lying between them. CDR3 in amino acids: CASRVQGRSYEQYF. The DNA of the CDR3 is TGTGCCAGCAGAGTACAGGGCAGGTCCTACGAGCAGTACTTC.

CDR3 loop: CASSVPNTRTGQDTNYGYTF. The DNA for the CDR3 is TGTGCCAGCAGCGTACCAAATACCCGGACGGGACAGGACACTAACTATGGCTACACCTTC. This chain connects TRBV9 to TRBJ1-2, with TRBD1 identical over 8 bases. This CDR3 is 20 amino acids long. The germline V gene has CDR1 SGDLS and CDR2 YYNGEE. The trim removed 1 base at V and 0 bases at J, leaving 17 bases unmatched.

The rearrangement joins TRBV28 to TRBJ1-5; D is possibly TRBD1 (5 bases). This CDR3 contains 15 residues. Deletions cut 1 base from V and 0 bases from J, with 7 bases between. CDR1 and CDR2 from the germline V gene are MDHEN and SYDVKM. The CDR3 loop reads CASSLYQGSNQPQHF. The CDR3, as DNA: TGTGCCAGCAGTTTATATCAGGGTAGCAATCAGCCCCAGCATTTT.

The chain has TRBV5-1 and TRBJ1-6; TRBD1 agrees at 8 bases. The V gene end was trimmed by 4 bases and the J gene end by 1 base; junction bases not matched to a gene: 4. This CDR3 is built from 16 residues. Per germline, CDR1 SGHRS and CDR2 YFSETQ. The CDR3 protein is CASSPRGQSYNSPLHF. The CDR3 DNA reads TGCGCCAGCAGCCCCAGGGGGCAATCCTATAATTCACCCCTCCACTTT.

The gene calls are TRBV27 and TRBJ2-4; a possible D gene is TRBD1 (5 bases). The germline gives CDR1 MNHEY, CDR2 SMNVEV (reference sequence). V was clipped by 0 bases and J by 8 bases, with 11 bases between them. The CDR3 is 14 residues long. This chain's CDR3 is CASSLSRGQHIQYF. The CDR3 coding sequence is TGTGCCAGCAGTTTATCGCGTGGACAACACATTCAGTACTTC.

CDR3 DNA sequence: TGTGCCAGCAGCCCTTTCCGGGACAGTCCTGGAAACACCATATATTTT. This gives the protein CASSPFRDSPGNTIYF. The rearrangement links TRBV27 to TRBJ1-3, with 7 bases fitting TRBD1. V was clipped by 6 bases and J by 2 bases; unmatched bases: 10. Germline assignment: CDR1 MNHEY and CDR2 SMNVEV (reference sequence). The CDR3 consists of 16 residues.

The chain uses TRBV29-1 and TRBJ2-1; 8 nucleotides line up with TRBD2. J gave up 8 bases and V 7 bases, and 10 bases lay outside the gene matches. The CDR3 covers 13 residues. Per germline, CDR1 SQVTM and CDR2 ANQGSEA. The CDR3 nucleotides are TGCAGCGGCGCGGGTGGGCGGGGGGATGAGCAGTTCTTC. Its translation: CSGAGGRGDEQFF.

The rearrangement uses TRBV5-1 and TRBJ2-5, with 8 bases identical to TRBD1. The CDR3 is 12 residues long. The J segment lost 1 base and the V segment lost 7 bases, leaving 0 bases of the junction unmatched. Germline loops: CDR1 SGHRS, CDR2 YFSETQ. CDR3 bases: TGCGCCAGCGGGACAGGCCAAGAGACCCAGTACTTC. It is translated as CASGTGQETQYF.

The chain employs TRBV5-1 and TRBJ2-3, with 7 bases that match TRBD2. This CDR3 is built from 17 residues. Germline V gene data show CDR1 as SGHRS and CDR2 as YFSETQ. The V and J ends lost 0 bases and 6 bases, in that order; junction bases with no gene match: 13. The DNA for the CDR3 is TGCGCCAGCAGCTTGGTTGGCACGCGGGAGATCAGTGATACGCAGTATTTT. Translating it yields CASSLVGTREISDTQYF.

The genes are TRBV9 and TRBJ1-3; D is unclear. Germline CDR1 and CDR2: SGDLS and YYNGEE. The CDR3 length is 15 residues. V was cut by 4 bases and J by 0 bases, with 11 bases left in between. CDR3: CASSLRWSSGNTIYF. The CDR3 region has the DNA TGTGCCAGCAGCCTCCGGTGGAGCTCTGGAAACACCATATATTTT.

The chain employs TRBV7-2 and TRBJ2-5; D unclear. Germline-derived CDR1 and CDR2 are SGHTA and FQGNSA. The CDR3 has 12 residues. The V and J ends lost 5 bases and 10 bases respectively, with 14 bases between them. The CDR3 protein is CASSPLPPNQYF. As DNA, the CDR3 is TGTGCCAGCAGCCCACTGCCCCCGAACCAGTACTTC.

The chain employs TRBV7-3 and TRBJ2-1, with D possibly matching TRBD2 (6 bases). Germline CDR1 and CDR2: SGHTA and FQGTGA. The CDR3 has 15 residues. V gave up 5 bases and J gave up 2 bases, with 13 bases separating them. This CDR3 is CASSPGLTAYNEQFF. Written as DNA, the CDR3 is TGTGCCAGCAGCCCGGGACTTACAGCCTACAATGAGCAGTTCTTC.

The sample holds one count of this clone. The chain links TRBV5-1 to TRBJ1-2; D is uncertain. The CDR3 extends over 13 amino acids. V lost 4 bases to trimming and J lost 4 bases, with 11 bases between them. The V gene's germline CDR1 is SGHRS and CDR2 YFSETQ. CDR3: CASSLVGSYGYTF. CDR3 bases: TGCGCCAGCAGCCTGGTCGGGTCCTATGGCTACACCTTC.

The V gene is TRBV9, the J gene TRBJ2-2; TRBD1 aligns across 8 bases. Per germline, CDR1 SGDLS and CDR2 YYNGEE. V gave up 2 bases and J gave up 3 bases; unmatched junction bases: 6. The CDR3 is 16 amino acids. The CDR3 DNA reads as TGTGCCAGCAGCGTCGGGACAGGTTCTTACACCGGGGAGCTGTTTTTT. This sequence encodes CASSVGTGSYTGELFF. The whole variable domain, filled in from reference TRBV9 and TRBJ2-2, reads DSGVTQTPKHLITATGQRVTLRCSPRSGDLSVYWYQQSLDQGLQFLIQYYNGEERAKGNILERFSAQQFPDLHSELNLSSLELGDSALYFCASSVGTGSYTGELFFGEGSRLTVL.

V usage is TRBV5-1 and J usage is TRBJ2-3, with D tentatively TRBD1 (6 bases). Germline CDR1 reads SGHRS; CDR2 reads YFSETQ. Trimming took 0 bases from V and 0 from J, leaving 8 bases between them. The CDR3 covers 15 residues. The CDR3 nucleotides read TGCGCCAGCAGCTTGGTGGACAGCAGCACAGATACGCAGTATTTT. Translation gives CASSLVDSSTDTQYF.